These 13 T cell receptor beta chains share one sample of origin, sequenced in a study of blood T cell repertoires in COVID-19. Libraries were prepared by immunoSEQ multiplex PCR; TCRdb keeps only in-frame clonotypes and omits some of them. Among approximately 210,000 clones listed, around 83% were seen once. Sequenced input: peripheral blood. These TCRs come from a middle-aged man with active or convalescent COVID-19.

The V and J genes are TRBV6-5 and TRBJ1-2; weak D call: TRBD1 (5 bases). Germline-derived CDR1 and CDR2 are MNHEY and SVGAGI. This CDR3 spans 12 amino acids. V was shortened by 4 bases and J by 7 bases, with 10 bases between the two germline ends. CDR3 sequence: CASSSLGAGYTF. CDR3 in DNA: TGTGCCAGCAGTTCGCTAGGGGCTGGCTACACCTTC.

The rearrangement links TRBV24-1 to TRBJ2-2; tentatively, D is TRBD1 (5 bases). The CDR3 covers 14 residues. Trimming took 4 bases from V and 7 from J, leaving 12 bases between them. Looked up from germline, CDR1 is KGHDR and CDR2 is SFDVKD. The CDR3 nucleotides are TGTGCCACCAGTGACCAATTTACAGGCGGGGAGCTGTTTTTT. Translation gives CATSDQFTGGELFF.

The CDR3 is CASSVRGGPDTQYF. CDR3 DNA: TGTGCCAGCAGCGTCAGGGGAGGGCCAGATACGCAGTATTTT. V gene TRBV7-2 combines with J gene TRBJ2-3, with a tentative D call TRBD2 (7 bases). Germline CDR1 reads SGHTA; CDR2 reads FQGNSA. This CDR3 has 14 amino acids. V was clipped by 5 bases and J by 4 bases, with 13 bases between them.

Regarding this clone: Other DNA sequences in this specimen translate into the identical CDR3. The CDR3 bases are TGTGCCAGCAGCTTAGGCGGGGCTAGCACAGATACGCAGTATTTT. This sequence encodes CASSLGGASTDTQYF. The chain couples TRBV11-3 to TRBJ2-3, with a weak D call TRBD2 (6 bases). CDR3 size: 15 residues. Germline CDR1 SGHNT, CDR2 YENEEA. V was shortened by 1 base and J by 0 bases, with 8 bases between the two germline ends. Supplemented by reference TRBV11-3 and TRBJ2-3, the full variable domain reads EAGVVQSPRYKIIEKKQPVAFWCNPISGHNTLYWYLQNLGQGPELLIRYENEEAVDDSQLPKDRFSAERLKGVDSTLKIQPAELGDSAVYLCASSLGGASTDTQYFGPGTRLTVL.

The rearrangement uses TRBV20-1 and TRBJ1-5; maybe TRBD1 (5 bases). Germline CDR1 is DFQATT and CDR2 is SNEGSKA (reference sequence). The CDR3 extends over 15 amino acids. V was trimmed by 3 bases and J by 0 bases, leaving 12 bases between them. The CDR3 DNA is TGCAGTGCTAGTCCGTCAGGGAATAGCAATCAGCCCCAGCATTTT. Amino acids: CSASPSGNSNQPQHF.

The V and J genes are TRBV9 and TRBJ2-3; maybe TRBD1 (6 bases). Germline V gives CDR1 SGDLS, CDR2 YYNGEE. The CDR3 has 16 residues. V was cut by 0 bases and J by 3 bases, with 14 bases left in between. CDR3 sequence (DNA): TGTGCCAGCAGCGTAGAACAGGGAAGGGGTACAGATACGCAGTATTTT. Translation gives CASSVEQGRGTDTQYF. Combining the CDR3 with reference TRBV9 and TRBJ2-3 gives the whole variable domain DSGVTQTPKHLITATGQRVTLRCSPRSGDLSVYWYQQSLDQGLQFLIQYYNGEERAKGNILERFSAQQFPDLHSELNLSSLELGDSALYFCASSVEQGRGTDTQYFGPGTRLTVL.

This clone has just one count. The chain recombines TRBV30 with TRBJ2-7; 10 bases match TRBD1. This CDR3 comprises 11 residues. V shed 7 bases and J 6 bases; nucleotides not matched to a gene: 3. The germline V gene has CDR1 GTSNPN and CDR2 SVGIG (reference sequence). CDR3 nucleotides: TGTGCCTATGGACAGGGGGGCGAGCAGTACTTC. It translates to CAYGQGGEQYF.

The rearrangement uses TRBV18 and TRBJ2-7; D may be TRBD2 (5 bases). V dropped 3 bases and J dropped 4 bases, with 7 bases sitting between them. The CDR3 length is 12 residues. CDR1 is KGHSH, CDR2 LQKENI, per germline. The CDR3 DNA is TGTGCCAGCTCACCCCAGCGGTACGAGCAGTACTTC. This translates into CASSPQRYEQYF.

V is TRBV7-9 and J is TRBJ2-3; 15 positions agree with TRBD2. Germline loops: CDR1 SEHNR, CDR2 FQNEAQ (reference sequence). J lost 5 bases, V lost 6 bases, and 12 bases had no gene match. The CDR3 consists of 18 residues. CDR3 DNA: TGTGCCAGCAGGCCTGGACTAGCGGGAGGGAGGATAGGAGATACGCAGTATTTT. Amino acids: CASRPGLAGGRIGDTQYF.

The rearrangement links TRBV15 to TRBJ2-7, with 10 bases that match TRBD1. The germline gives CDR1 LNHNV, CDR2 YYDKDF (reference sequence). CDR3 length: 15 residues. Trimming took 2 bases from V and 3 from J; bases not matched to a gene: 4. The CDR3, as DNA: TGTGCCACCAGCAGACACAGGACAGGGGGCTACGAGCAGTACTTC. Translated: CATSRHRTGGYEQYF.

The V and J genes are TRBV28 and TRBJ1-2; tentative D call: TRBD1 (5 bases). CDR3 length: 12 residues. Germline loops: CDR1 MDHEN, CDR2 SYDVKM. The V end was cut by 10 bases, the J end by 2 bases, with 11 bases between. DNA of the CDR3: TGTGCCACCCTCAGGGAAAACTATGGCTACACCTTC. This codes for CATLRENYGYTF.

The V gene is TRBV7-3, the J gene TRBJ2-2, with 12 bases aligning to TRBD2. The CDR3 length is 16 residues. Germline V gene lookup returns CDR1 SGHTA and CDR2 FQGTGA. V lost 5 bases, J lost 1 base, and 2 bases stayed unmatched. The CDR3, as DNA: TGTGCCAGCAGCCTGGGACTAGCGGGGAACACCGGGGAGCTGTTTTTT. Its protein is CASSLGLAGNTGELFF.

V is TRBV6-5 and J is TRBJ2-1; 9 bases fit TRBD1. J was trimmed by 8 bases and V by 10 bases; bases with no gene match: 15. Germline CDR1 is MNHEY and CDR2 is SVGAGI. This CDR3 comprises 15 residues. CDR3 sequence (DNA): TGTGCCACGACCGTCCGGGACAGGGCCGGCGATGAGCAGTTCTTC. It is translated as CATTVRDRAGDEQFF.